Following are 8 T cell receptor beta chains from one sample sequenced in a study of shared clonotypes between healthy human individuals. Measured with immunoSEQ multiplex PCR; TCRdb has only the in-frame clones, and not every one. The sample has 1,400,000 or so clones; approximately 98.5% are singletons. The sample comprised naive CD4+ T cells sorted from blood. This sample's subset: CD45RA+ positively selected. The receptors derive from a man under 40 in good health.

The chain is built from TRBV5-1 and TRBJ1-4; D is ambiguous. V was shortened by 4 bases and J by 5 bases, with 24 bases between the two germline ends. The germline V gene encodes CDR1 SGHRS and CDR2 YFSETQ. CDR3 length: 18 amino acids. The CDR3 sequence is CASSPHGEPRGRNEKLFF. The CDR3 nucleotides read TGCGCCAGCAGCCCCCACGGAGAACCCAGAGGGCGGAATGAAAAACTGTTTTTT.

V usage is TRBV12-5 and J usage is TRBJ2-5, with D perhaps TRBD2 (5 bases). The germline V and J ends were trimmed by 6 bases and 5 bases, with 10 bases remaining between them. Looked up from germline, CDR1 is LGHNT and CDR2 is FRNRAP. This CDR3 comprises 12 residues. CDR3 DNA: TGTGCTAGTGGACACGGGGTGGAGACCCAGTACTTC. Translation gives CASGHGVETQYF.

V and J are TRBV28 and TRBJ2-7; 8 nucleotides line up with TRBD1. The trim removed 3 bases at V and 9 bases at J, leaving 10 bases unmatched. The V gene's germline CDR1 is MDHEN and CDR2 SYDVKM. The CDR3 sequence is 14 residues long. CDR3 sequence (DNA): TGTGCCAGCAGTTTCGGGACAGGCTCTAGTGGGCAGTACTTC. Protein sequence: CASSFGTGSSGQYF. The whole variable domain, filled in from reference TRBV28 and TRBJ2-7, reads DVKVTQSSRYLVKRTGEKVFLECVQDMDHENMFWYRQDPGLGLRLIYFSYDVKMKEKGDIPEGYSVSREKKERFSLILESASTNQTSMYLCASSFGTGSSGQYFGPGTRLTVT.

In its sample, this clone was seen once. The chain combines TRBV11-2 with TRBJ2-7, with TRBD1 as a possible D gene (5 bases). The CDR3 totals 14 residues. Trimming removed 7 bases at V and 0 bases at J, with 13 bases between. Germline V lookup: CDR1 SGHAT, CDR2 FQNNGV. The DNA of the CDR3 is TGTGCCAGCAAGTCTGGACACAACTCCTACGAGCAGTACTTC. Translation gives CASKSGHNSYEQYF.

The chain links TRBV27 to TRBJ2-2; 10 nucleotides align to TRBD2. The CDR3 is 15 amino acids. The germline gives CDR1 MNHEY, CDR2 SMNVEV (reference sequence). V lost 5 bases to trimming and J lost 6 bases; unmatched junction nucleotides: 6. CDR3 nucleotide sequence: TGTGCCAGCAGTCCGGGACTAGCGCTACCCGGGGAGCTGTTTTTT. Its protein product is CASSPGLALPGELFF.

This chain joins TRBV18 and TRBJ2-7; D might be TRBD1 or TRBD2, each matching 5 bases. This CDR3 is built from 14 residues. Germline V lookup: CDR1 KGHSH, CDR2 LQKENI. V was cut by 5 bases and J by 3 bases, with 14 bases left in between. CDR3 DNA: TGTGCCAGCTCAATCAGGGAGTCCGACTACGAGCAGTACTTC. It encodes CASSIRESDYEQYF.

The J gene is TRBJ2-2, the V gene TRBV4-1; TRBD2 aligns across 11 bases. V gave up 2 bases and J gave up 7 bases; unmatched junction bases: 9. Germline values: CDR1 MGHRA, CDR2 YSYEKL. This CDR3 has 17 residues. DNA of the CDR3: TGCGCCAGCAGCCAAACTCTAGCGGGAGGCTCGGGCGGGGAGCTGTTTTTT. As protein: CASSQTLAGGSGGELFF.

The table lists this clone with a count of one. The V gene is TRBV5-4, the J gene TRBJ2-7; D is undetermined. Trimming pared 3 bases from V and 2 bases from J, leaving 15 bases between. The CDR3 runs 15 residues. The germline V gene has CDR1 SGHNT and CDR2 YYREEE (reference sequence). Here the CDR3 DNA reads TGTGCCAGCAGCTCATCCGGTGAACGCACCTACGAGCAGTACTTC. Translation gives CASSSSGERTYEQYF.